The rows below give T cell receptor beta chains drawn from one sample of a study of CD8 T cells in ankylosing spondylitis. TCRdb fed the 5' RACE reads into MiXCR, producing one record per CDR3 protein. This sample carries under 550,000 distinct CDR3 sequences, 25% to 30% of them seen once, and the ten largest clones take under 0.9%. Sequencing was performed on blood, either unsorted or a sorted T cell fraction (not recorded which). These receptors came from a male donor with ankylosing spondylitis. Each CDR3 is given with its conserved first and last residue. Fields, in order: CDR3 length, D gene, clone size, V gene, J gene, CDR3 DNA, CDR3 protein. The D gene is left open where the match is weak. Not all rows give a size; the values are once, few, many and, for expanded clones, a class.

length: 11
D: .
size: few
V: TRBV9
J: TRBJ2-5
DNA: TGTGCCAGCAGCGTAGCAGAGACCCAGTACTTC
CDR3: CASSVAETQYF

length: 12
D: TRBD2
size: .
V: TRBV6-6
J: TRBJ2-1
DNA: TGCGTCACTAGCGGTTTCTACAATGAGCAGTTCTTC
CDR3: CVTSGFYNEQFF

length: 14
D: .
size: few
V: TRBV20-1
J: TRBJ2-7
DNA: TGCAGTGCCCTACGACAGGGAGGGTCCTACGAGCAGTACTTC
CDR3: CSALRQGGSYEQYF

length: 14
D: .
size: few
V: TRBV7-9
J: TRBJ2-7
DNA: TGTGCCAGCAGCAAAGGGGCCCTACTCTACGAGCAGTACTTC
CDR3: CASSKGALLYEQYF

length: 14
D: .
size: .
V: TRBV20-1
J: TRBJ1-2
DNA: TGCAGTGCTAGAGAGTCCCTCCGGGGGAAGGGCTACACCTTC
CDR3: CSARESLRGKGYTF

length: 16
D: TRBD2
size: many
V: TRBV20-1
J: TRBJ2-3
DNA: TGCAGTGCTAGAGATCCGAGACTAGCGGGAGTAGATACGCAGTATTTT
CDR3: CSARDPRLAGVDTQYF

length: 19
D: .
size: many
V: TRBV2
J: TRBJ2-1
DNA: TGTGCCAGCAGGACACCGGCTTTGAAAACAGGGCCCCTATACAATGAGCAGTTCTTC
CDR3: CASRTPALKTGPLYNEQFF

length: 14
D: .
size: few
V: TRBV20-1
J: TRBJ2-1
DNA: TGCAGTGCTAGTCCCAGGGCGTCCTACAATGAGCAGTTCTTC
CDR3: CSASPRASYNEQFF

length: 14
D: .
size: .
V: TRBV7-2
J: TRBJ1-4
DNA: TGTGCCAGCAGCCCACAGGTGGAAGGCGGAAAACTGTTTTTT
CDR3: CASSPQVEGGKLFF

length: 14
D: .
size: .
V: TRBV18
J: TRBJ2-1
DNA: TGTGCCAGCTCACTTACAAGTGGGTTCGATGAGCAGTTCTTC
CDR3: CASSLTSGFDEQFF

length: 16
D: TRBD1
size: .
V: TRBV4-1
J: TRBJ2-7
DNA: TGCGCCAGCAGCCAAATGGGGACAGGTGGTACCTACGAGCAGTACTTC
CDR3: CASSQMGTGGTYEQYF

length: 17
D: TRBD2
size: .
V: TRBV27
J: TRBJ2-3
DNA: TGTGCCAGCAAGGAGACTAGCGGGAGCTATGGCACAGATACGCAGTATTTT
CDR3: CASKETSGSYGTDTQYF

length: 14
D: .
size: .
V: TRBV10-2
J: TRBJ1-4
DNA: TGCGCCAGCAGTGAGGAGGCTAGAGTAGAAAAACTGTTTTTT
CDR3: CASSEEARVEKLFF

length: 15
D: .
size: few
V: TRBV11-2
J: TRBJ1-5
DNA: TGTGCCAGCAGCCCCGCTGTGGAGGGCAATCAGCCCCAGCATTTT
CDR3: CASSPAVEGNQPQHF

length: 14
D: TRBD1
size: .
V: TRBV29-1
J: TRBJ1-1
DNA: TGCAGCGTGGCCCTCACAGGGGAGAACACTGAAGCTTTCTTT
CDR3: CSVALTGENTEAFF

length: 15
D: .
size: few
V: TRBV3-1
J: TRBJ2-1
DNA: TGTGCCAGCAGCAAGAGAGATAGCTCCTACAATGAGCAGTTCTTC
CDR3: CASSKRDSSYNEQFF

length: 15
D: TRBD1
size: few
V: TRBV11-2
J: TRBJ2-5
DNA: TGTGCCAGCAGCTTAGAGACAGGGATCCAAGAGACCCAGTACTTC
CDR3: CASSLETGIQETQYF

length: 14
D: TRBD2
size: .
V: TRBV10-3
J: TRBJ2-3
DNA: TGTGCCATCAGTGTCGGGGGGGGCACAGATACGCAGTATTTT
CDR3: CAISVGGGTDTQYF

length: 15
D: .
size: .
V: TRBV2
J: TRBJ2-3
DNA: TGTGCCAGCAGTGATGATCGGCACCAAACAGATACGCAGTATTTT
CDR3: CASSDDRHQTDTQYF

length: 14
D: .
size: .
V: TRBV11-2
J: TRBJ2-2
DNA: TGTGCCAGCAGCACTCGGGCCGGCACCGGGGAGCTGTTTTTT
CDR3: CASSTRAGTGELFF

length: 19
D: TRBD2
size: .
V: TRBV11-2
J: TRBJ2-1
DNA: TGTGCCAGCAGCTTAGTTCGCCCACTAGGAGGGAGGGTTAACGATGAGCAGTTCTTC
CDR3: CASSLVRPLGGRVNDEQFF

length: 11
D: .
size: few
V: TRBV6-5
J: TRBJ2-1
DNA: TGTGCCAGCAGTAACGGGGGTGAGCAGTTCTTC
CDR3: CASSNGGEQFF

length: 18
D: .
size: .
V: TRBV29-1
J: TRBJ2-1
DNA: TGCAGCGTTCCCCCGGGACACGGTCCGCCCGGCTCCTACAATGAGCAGTTCTTC
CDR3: CSVPPGHGPPGSYNEQFF

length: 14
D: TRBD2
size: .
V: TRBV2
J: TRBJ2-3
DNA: TGTGCCAGCAGTGAAATAGCGGGGATGAATACGCAGTATTTT
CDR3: CASSEIAGMNTQYF

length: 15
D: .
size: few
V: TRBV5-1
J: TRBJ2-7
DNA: TGCGCCAGCAGCCTAGATTGGGGGAGCGGGTACGAGCAGTACTTC
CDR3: CASSLDWGSGYEQYF

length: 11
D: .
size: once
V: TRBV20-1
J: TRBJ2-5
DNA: TGCAGTGCCGGTCCACAAGAGACCCAGTACTTC
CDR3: CSAGPQETQYF

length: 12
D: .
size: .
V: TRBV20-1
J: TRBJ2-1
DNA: TGCAGTGCTCGAAGATTTAGCCATTCGGAGTTCTTC
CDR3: CSARRFSHSEFF

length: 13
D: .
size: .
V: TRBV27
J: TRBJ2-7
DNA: TGTGCCAGCCGCCTCTCGGACTCCTACGAGCAGTACTTC
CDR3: CASRLSDSYEQYF

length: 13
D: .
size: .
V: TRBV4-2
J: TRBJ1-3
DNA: TGTGCCAGCAGCCAAGATGTTGTTAACACCATATATTTT
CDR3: CASSQDVVNTIYF

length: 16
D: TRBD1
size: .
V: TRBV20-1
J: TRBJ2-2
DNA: TGCAGTGCTAGAGAGGGACAGCGTTCGAACACCGGGGAGCTGTTTTTT
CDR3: CSAREGQRSNTGELFF

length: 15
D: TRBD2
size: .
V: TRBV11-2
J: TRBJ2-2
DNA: TGTGCCAGCAGCCCGCGGGGGAGATCGACCGGGGAGCTGTTTTTT
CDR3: CASSPRGRSTGELFF

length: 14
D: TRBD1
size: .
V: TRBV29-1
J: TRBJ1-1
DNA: TGCAGCGTGGGACAGGGGGATGTGAACACTGAAGCTTTCTTT
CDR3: CSVGQGDVNTEAFF

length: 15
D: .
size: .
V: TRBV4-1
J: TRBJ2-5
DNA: TGCGCCAGCAGCCTGGGCAGGGTGGGGCAAGAGACCCAGTACTTC
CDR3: CASSLGRVGQETQYF

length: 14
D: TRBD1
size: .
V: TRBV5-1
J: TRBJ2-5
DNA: TGCGCCAGCAGCTCCACGGCAGGGGGCGAGACCCAGTACTTC
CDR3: CASSSTAGGETQYF